This T cell receptor beta chain came from a study of blood T cell repertoires in COVID-19. The overall study: COVID-19 samples, acute and convalescent, were from the United States, Italy and Spain. T cells, B-cell-depleted T cells, or PBMCs provided the cDNA or gDNA that served as material.

Per the original data handling: How many nucleated cells were present was estimated from reference gene primer amplification. Sequenced by immunoSEQ multiplex PCR; TCRdb stores in-frame clones only, minus some. V, J and clone size reflect that table, while D and trimming were determined from the DNA. The sample includes about 340,000 clones, around 83% of them seen just once. V was clipped by 4 bases and J by 4 bases, with 11 bases between them. From germline, CDR1 is MNHEY and CDR2 SVGAGI. The CDR3 spans 15 residues. The source of this sequence is a man aged 25 to 40 with active or convalescent COVID-19. Sequenced sample: peripheral blood. The chain links TRBV6-5 to TRBJ2-6; TRBD1 might be the D (6 bases). The DNA of the CDR3 is TGTGCCAGCAGTTTACAGGGTGTCGGGGCCAACGTCCTGACTTTC. This gives the protein CASSLQGVGANVLTF.